The T cell receptor (beta chain) under discussion was sequenced for a study of T cell responses to AZD1222 COVID-19 vaccine (dated by TCRdb to the early 2020s). General notes on the study: AZD1222 recipients given second doses at about 4 weeks or at about 12 weeks were pooled, since spike-specific TCR depth and breadth were not found to differ between the two schedules. Trial participants were enrolled by age into 18-55, 56-69 and 70-plus year subgroups, with roughly 160, 29 and 62 TCR-sequenced participants respectively. TCR sequencing covered 233 trial participants: around 210 given two doses of AZD1222 and some 25 given two doses of MenACWY control vaccine. What the authors observed across the whole study: Only five to seven AZD1222 recipients were SARS-CoV-2 seropositive at baseline, limiting conclusions about previously exposed vaccinees. Because no day 14 peak-response samples were available, the repertoires could be characterized only after the peak T cell response. The whole spike protein was spanned by vaccine-associated CD4 TCRs, and dominant responses were seen in regions 160-218 and 743-854. Reportedly, close to half of the unique spike-specific TCRs recognized epitopes lying outside the regions that are mutated in the B.1.351 and B.1.1.7 variants. In the small 56-69-year group, the increase in depth fell short of significance, most likely because of low power. Spike-specific TCR breadth and depth rose significantly after two AZD1222 doses compared with day 0 and with MenACWY recipients. Participants were mostly white British and included more females than males, and it was suggested by the authors that clonal diversity may have been underestimated.

What the time point label conveys for this sample: baseline before first vaccination. Samples from vaccinated people were obtained from the UK trials COV001 and COV002, which included a single-blind randomized controlled phase 2/3 trial of AZD1222 (ChAdOx1 nCoV-19) in healthy adults. For TCRbeta chain sequencing, PBMC samples from trial participants were taken at day 0 and at day 28 after the second dose. Counted from cysteine to phenylalanine, this CDR3 has 13 amino acids. Kept here is only the CDR3 DNA, which spans 39 bases and is read in frame from base 1. Based on the germline V gene, the CDR1 and CDR2 sequences are MDHEN and SYDVKM. Trimming takes 6 bases from V and 4 bases from J, and the germline ends sit 11 bases apart. The CDR3 regions of human TCRbeta chains were analyzed by immunosequencing. As for the original processing: Repertoire TCRs were checked for matches against a reference library of SARS-CoV-2-specific TCRs that had been generated using the MIRA antigen-specificity platform. Breadth was defined as the fraction of unique TCRs that were SARS-CoV-2-associated. Depth was defined as the fraction of total T cells that were SARS-CoV-2-associated. Using the MIRA data, each spike-specific TCR was assigned both to the spike region to which the TCR was reactive and to a CD4 or CD8 class. Log10-transformed breadth and depth values were compared by one-way ANOVA with Sidak's multiple comparisons tests. The clones in this table, taken by TCRdb from immuneACCESS, are in-frame only. Not every clone is retained; where verified, under half of the shortfall comes from an unresolved V gene, and the cause of the rest is unknown. The V and J calls and clone size come from that table; D and trimming were worked out from the DNA. The sample table records tens of thousands of clones; about 82% of these occur just once. The ten largest clones represent roughly 8.7% of the sample.

Comments on this clone: The specificity of this receptor is unknown. One base away there is no much larger clone; base qualities are not given.

The material sequenced was peripheral blood, taken on day 0 of AZD1222 vaccination. The chain couples TRBV28 to TRBJ2-3, with no confident D gene call. This receptor was taken from an adult in good health. The nucleotide sequence reads as follows: TGTGCCAGCAGGTCCGAAGGTTCAGATACGCAGTATTTT. This encodes CASRSEGSDTQYF. Joined to the reference TRBV28 and TRBJ2-3 proteins, this CDR3 gives the full variable domain: DVKVTQSSRYLVKRTGEKVFLECVQDMDHENMFWYRQDPGLGLRLIYFSYDVKMKEKGDIPEGYSVSREKKERFSLILESASTNQTSMYLCASRSEGSDTQYFGPGTRLTVL.